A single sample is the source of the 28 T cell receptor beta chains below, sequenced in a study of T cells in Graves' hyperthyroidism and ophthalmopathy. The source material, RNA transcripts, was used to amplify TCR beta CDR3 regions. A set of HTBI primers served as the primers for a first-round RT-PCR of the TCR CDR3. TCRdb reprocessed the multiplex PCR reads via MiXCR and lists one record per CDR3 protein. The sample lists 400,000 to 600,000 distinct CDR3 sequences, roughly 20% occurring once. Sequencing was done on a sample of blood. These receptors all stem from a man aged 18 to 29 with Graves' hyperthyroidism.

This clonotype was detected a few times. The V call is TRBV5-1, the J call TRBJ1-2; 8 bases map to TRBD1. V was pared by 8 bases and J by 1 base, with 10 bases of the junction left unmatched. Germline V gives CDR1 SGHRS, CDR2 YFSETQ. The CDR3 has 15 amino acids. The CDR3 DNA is TGCGCCAGTAACCCGGCAGGGGGCCTTAACTATGGCTACACCTTC. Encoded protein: CASNPAGGLNYGYTF.

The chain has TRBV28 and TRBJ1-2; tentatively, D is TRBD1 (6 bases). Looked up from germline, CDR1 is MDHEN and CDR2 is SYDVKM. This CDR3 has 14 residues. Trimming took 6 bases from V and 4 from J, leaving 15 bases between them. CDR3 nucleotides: TGTGCCAGCAGCCCCGGACAGCCCCCCTATGGCTACACCTTC. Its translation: CASSPGQPPYGYTF.

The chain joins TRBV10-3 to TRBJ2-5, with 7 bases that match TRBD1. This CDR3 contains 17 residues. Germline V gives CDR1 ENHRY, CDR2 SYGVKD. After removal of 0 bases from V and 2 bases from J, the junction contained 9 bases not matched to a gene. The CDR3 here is CAISESTFRQGQETQYF. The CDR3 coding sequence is TGTGCCATCAGTGAGTCGACATTCAGACAGGGTCAAGAGACCCAGTACTTC.

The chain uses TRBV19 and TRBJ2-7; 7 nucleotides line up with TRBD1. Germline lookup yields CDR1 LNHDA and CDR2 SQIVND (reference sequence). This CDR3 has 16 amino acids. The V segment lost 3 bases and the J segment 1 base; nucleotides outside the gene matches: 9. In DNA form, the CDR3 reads TGTGCCAGTAGTATGGTGGAGACAGGGTTTTCCTACGAGCAGTACTTC. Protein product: CASSMVETGFSYEQYF.

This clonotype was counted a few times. The CDR3 here is CASIGASLEQYF. The CDR3 bases are TGTGCCAGCATCGGGGCAAGTTTAGAGCAGTACTTC. This chain connects TRBV11-1 to TRBJ2-7, with D possibly being TRBD1 or TRBD2 (5 bases each). CDR3 length: 12 residues. Between the trimmed V and J ends, which lost 7 bases and 7 bases, there was a span of 14 bases. Germline V gives CDR1 SGHAT, CDR2 FQDESV (reference sequence).

CDR3 sequence reads: CASSGHMGGYGYTF. Here the CDR3 DNA reads TGTGCCAGCAGCGGCCACATGGGAGGGTATGGCTACACCTTC. The chain carries TRBV9 and TRBJ1-2; D is unclear. CDR3 size: 14 residues. The V and J ends lost 3 bases and 5 bases respectively, with 14 bases between them. The V gene's germline CDR1 is SGDLS and CDR2 YYNGEE.

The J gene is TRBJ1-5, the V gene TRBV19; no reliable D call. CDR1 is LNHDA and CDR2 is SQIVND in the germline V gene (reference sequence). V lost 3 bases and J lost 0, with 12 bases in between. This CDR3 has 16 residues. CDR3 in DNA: TGTGCCAGTAGTATGTCCGGCAGGACTAGCAATCAGCCCCAGCATTTT. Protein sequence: CASSMSGRTSNQPQHF.

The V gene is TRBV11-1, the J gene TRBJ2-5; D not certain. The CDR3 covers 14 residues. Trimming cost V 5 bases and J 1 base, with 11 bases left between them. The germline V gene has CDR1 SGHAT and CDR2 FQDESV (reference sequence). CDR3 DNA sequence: TGTGCCAGCAGCCCGAGAACCGTCCAAGAGACCCAGTACTTC. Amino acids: CASSPRTVQETQYF.

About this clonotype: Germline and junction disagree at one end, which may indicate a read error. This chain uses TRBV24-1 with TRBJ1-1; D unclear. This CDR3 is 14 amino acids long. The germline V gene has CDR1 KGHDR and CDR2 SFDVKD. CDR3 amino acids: CATRSGVAPTDAFF. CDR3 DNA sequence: TGTGCCACCAGATCCGGGGTCGCACCCACTGATGCTTTCTTT.

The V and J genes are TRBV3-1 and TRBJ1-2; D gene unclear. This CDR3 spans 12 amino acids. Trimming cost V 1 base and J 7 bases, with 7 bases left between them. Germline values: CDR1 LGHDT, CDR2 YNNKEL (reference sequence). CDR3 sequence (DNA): TGTGCCAGCAGCCAAGTAAATGGTGGCTACACCTTC. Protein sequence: CASSQVNGGYTF.

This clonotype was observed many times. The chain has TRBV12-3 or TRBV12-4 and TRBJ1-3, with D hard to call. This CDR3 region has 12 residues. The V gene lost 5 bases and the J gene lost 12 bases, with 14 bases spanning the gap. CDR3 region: CASSRGPRNIYF. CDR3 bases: TGTGCCAGCAGTCGAGGGCCGCGAAACATATATTTT.

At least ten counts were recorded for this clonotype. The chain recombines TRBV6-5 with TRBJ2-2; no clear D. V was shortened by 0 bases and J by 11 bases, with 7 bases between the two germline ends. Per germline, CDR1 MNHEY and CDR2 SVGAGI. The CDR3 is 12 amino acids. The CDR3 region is CASSYSEVELFF. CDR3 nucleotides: TGTGCCAGCAGTTACTCCGAGGTCGAGCTGTTTTTT.

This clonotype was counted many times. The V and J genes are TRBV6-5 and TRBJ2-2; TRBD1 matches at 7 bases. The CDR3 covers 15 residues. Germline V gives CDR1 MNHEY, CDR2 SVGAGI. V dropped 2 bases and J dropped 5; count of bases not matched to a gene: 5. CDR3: CASSYQTGWTGELFF. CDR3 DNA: TGTGCCAGCAGTTACCAGACAGGGTGGACCGGGGAGCTGTTTTTT.

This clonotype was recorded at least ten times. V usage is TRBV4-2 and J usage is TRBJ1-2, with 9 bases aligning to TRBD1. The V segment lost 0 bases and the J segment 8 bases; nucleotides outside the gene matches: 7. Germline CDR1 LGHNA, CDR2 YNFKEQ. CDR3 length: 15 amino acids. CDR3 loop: CASSQEDRGVEGYTF. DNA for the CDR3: TGTGCCAGCAGCCAAGAGGACAGGGGTGTAGAGGGCTACACCTTC.

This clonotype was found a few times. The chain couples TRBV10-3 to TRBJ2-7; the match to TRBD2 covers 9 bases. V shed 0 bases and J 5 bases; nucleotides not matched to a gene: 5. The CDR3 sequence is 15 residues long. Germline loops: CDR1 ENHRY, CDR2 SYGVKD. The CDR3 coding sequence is TGTGCCATCAGTGAGTCCGGAGTAGCGGGAGACGAGCAGTACTTC. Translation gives CAISESGVAGDEQYF.

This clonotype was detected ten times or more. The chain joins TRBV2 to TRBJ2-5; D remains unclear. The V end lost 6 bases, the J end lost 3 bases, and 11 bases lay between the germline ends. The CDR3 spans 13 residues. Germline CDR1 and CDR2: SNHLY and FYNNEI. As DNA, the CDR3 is TGTGCCAGCAGGGGGATCGCCAAAGAGACCCAGTACTTC. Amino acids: CASRGIAKETQYF.

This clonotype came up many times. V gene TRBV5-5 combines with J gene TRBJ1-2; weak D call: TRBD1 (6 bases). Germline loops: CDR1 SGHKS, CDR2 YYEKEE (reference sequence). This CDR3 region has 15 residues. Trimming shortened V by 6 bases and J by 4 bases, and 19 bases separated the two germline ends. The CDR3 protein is CASTLGVGTSYGYTF. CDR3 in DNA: TGTGCCAGCACCCTTGGTGTTGGGACATCCTATGGCTACACCTTC.

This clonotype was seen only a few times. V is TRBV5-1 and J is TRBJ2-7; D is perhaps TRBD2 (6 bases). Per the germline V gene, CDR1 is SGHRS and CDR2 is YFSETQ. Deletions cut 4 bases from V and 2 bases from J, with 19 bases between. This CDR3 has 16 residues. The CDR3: CASSPGLAPGTYEQYF. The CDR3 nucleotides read TGCGCCAGCAGCCCGGGACTGGCCCCGGGGACCTACGAGCAGTACTTC.

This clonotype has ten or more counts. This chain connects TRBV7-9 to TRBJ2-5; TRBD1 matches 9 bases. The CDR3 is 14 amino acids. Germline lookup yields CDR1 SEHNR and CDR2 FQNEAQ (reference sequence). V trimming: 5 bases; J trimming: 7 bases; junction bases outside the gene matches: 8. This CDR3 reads CASSRGQGQATQYF. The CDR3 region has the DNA TGTGCCAGCAGCCGGGGACAGGGACAGGCGACCCAGTACTTC.

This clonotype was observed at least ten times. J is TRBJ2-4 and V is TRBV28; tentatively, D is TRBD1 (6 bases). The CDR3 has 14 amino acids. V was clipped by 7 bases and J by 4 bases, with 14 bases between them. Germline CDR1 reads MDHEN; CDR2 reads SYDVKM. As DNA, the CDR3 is TGTGCCAGCAACCCCACAGGGTGGAAAAACATTCAGTACTTC. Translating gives CASNPTGWKNIQYF.

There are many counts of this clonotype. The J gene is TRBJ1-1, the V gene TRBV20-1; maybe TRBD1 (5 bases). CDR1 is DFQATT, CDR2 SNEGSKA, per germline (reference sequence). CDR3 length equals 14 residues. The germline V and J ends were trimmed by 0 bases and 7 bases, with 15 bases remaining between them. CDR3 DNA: TGCAGTGCTAGAGAGGGCTCAGGGAGGAATGAAGCTTTCTTT. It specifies CSAREGSGRNEAFF.

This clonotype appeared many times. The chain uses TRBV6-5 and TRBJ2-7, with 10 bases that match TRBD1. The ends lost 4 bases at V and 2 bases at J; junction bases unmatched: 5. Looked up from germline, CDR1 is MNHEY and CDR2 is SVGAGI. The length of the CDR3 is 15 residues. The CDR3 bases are TGTGCCAGCAGTTCCCCGGGGACAGGGGCCTACGAGCAGTACTTC. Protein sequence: CASSSPGTGAYEQYF.

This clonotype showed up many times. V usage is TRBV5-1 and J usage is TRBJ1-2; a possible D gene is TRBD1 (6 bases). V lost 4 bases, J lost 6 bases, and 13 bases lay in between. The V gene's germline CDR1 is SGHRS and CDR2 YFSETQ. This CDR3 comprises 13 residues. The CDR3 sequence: CASSPGQQNGYTF. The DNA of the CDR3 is TGCGCCAGCAGCCCCGGACAGCAGAATGGCTACACCTTC.

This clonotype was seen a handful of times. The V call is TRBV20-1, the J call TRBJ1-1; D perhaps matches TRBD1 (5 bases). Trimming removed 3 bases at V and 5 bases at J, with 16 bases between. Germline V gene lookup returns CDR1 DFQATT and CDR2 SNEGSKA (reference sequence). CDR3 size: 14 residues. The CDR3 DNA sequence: TGCAGTGCTAGGCTGCAGGGTACTAGTACTGAAGCTTTCTTT. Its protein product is CSARLQGTSTEAFF.

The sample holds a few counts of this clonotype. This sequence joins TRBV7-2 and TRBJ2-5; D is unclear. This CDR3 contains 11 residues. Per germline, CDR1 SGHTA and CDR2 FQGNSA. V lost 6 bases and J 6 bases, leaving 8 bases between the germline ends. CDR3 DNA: TGTGCCAGCAGGGCCGTCCAGACCCAGTACTTC. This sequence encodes CASRAVQTQYF.

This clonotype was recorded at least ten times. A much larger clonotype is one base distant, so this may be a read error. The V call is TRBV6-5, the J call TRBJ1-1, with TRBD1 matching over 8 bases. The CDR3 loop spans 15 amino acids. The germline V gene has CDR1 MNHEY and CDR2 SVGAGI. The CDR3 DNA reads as TGTGTCAGCAGTTTTAGGACAGGGCTGGACACTGAAGCTTTCTTT. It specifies CVSSFRTGLDTEAFF.

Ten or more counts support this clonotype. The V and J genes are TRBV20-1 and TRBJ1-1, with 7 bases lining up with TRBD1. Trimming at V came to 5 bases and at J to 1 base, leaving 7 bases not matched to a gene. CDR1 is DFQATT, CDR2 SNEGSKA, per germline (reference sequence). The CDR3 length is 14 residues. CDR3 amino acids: CSAHRTGENTEAFF. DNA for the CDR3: TGCAGTGCTCATCGGACAGGTGAGAACACTGAAGCTTTCTTT.

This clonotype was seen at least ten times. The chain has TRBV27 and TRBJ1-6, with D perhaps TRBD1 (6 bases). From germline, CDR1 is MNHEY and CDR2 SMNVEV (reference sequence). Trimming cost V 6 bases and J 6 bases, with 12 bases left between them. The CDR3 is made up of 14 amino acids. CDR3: CASRDRPVNSPLHF. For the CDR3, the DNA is TGTGCCAGCAGAGACAGGCCGGTTAATTCACCCCTCCACTTT.